This is a list of T cell receptor beta chains from one sample in a study of vaccination and CD4 T cells after COVID-19. The antigens these receptors bind are not known. TCRdb itself ran the PCR reads through MiXCR, one entry per CDR3 protein. The sample shows approximately 22,000 distinct CDR3 sequences, roughly 40% of them seen only once. Sequenced here: CD4+ T cells from blood, cultured in vitro, sampled about 7 months after SARS-CoV-2 vaccination. These receptors originate from a human donor who had recovered from COVID-19. Both conserved end residues are part of each CDR3. A D gene is named only where the DNA matches it firmly. Clone size appears in some rows only: once, few, many, or a class for an expanded clone.

CATSVGPQSTRSSYNEQFF TGTGCCACCAGTGTGGGACCTCAGTCAACCCGTAGCTCCTACAATGAGCAGTTCTTC - 19 - TRBJ2-1 TRBV24-1
CSAPGTLDAEAFF TGCAGTGCTCCTGGGACCCTGGACGCTGAAGCTTTCTTT few 13 - TRBJ1-1 TRBV20-1
CASSLGGPSSYEQYF TGTGCCAGCAGCTTAGGAGGCCCGAGCTCCTACGAGCAGTACTTC - 15 - TRBJ2-7 TRBV7-9
CASRPGVIDSYNEQFF TGTGCCAGCAGACCTGGGGTCATCGACTCCTACAATGAGCAGTTCTTC - 16 - TRBJ2-1 TRBV28
CASSPPGTDTQYF TGTGCCAGCAGCCCCCCCGGCACAGATACGCAGTATTTT - 13 - TRBJ2-3 TRBV6-1
CASSQGARWGYEQYF TGTGCCAGCAGCCAGGGGGCACGTTGGGGCTACGAGCAGTACTTC - 15 TRBD1 TRBJ2-7 TRBV7-9
CASSSGDYAKETQYF TGTGCCAGTAGTTCGGGGGACTACGCAAAAGAGACCCAGTACTTC - 15 TRBD2 TRBJ2-5 TRBV19
CASSSWGGRAETQYF TGTGCCAGCAGCTCCTGGGGCGGGAGGGCGGAGACCCAGTACTTC - 15 TRBD2 TRBJ2-5 TRBV7-2
CASKNAGGDTEAFF TGTGCCAGTAAAAACGCAGGGGGGGACACTGAAGCTTTCTTT - 14 TRBD1 TRBJ1-1 TRBV19
CASSLAGVRSYEQYF TGTGCCAGTAGCCTAGCGGGAGTTAGATCCTACGAGCAGTACTTC few 15 TRBD2 TRBJ2-7 TRBV19
CASSSPGLADLTDTQYF TGTGCCAGCAGTTCACCGGGACTAGCGGATCTGACGGATACGCAGTATTTT - 17 TRBD2 TRBJ2-3 TRBV28
CATSEDSTGELFF TGTGCCACCAGTGAGGACAGCACCGGGGAGCTGTTTTTT - 13 - TRBJ2-2 TRBV24-1
CASSPREGHQPQHF TGTGCCAGCAGCCCGCGGGAGGGCCATCAGCCCCAGCATTTT few 14 - TRBJ1-5 TRBV7-8
CASSRFGSTYEQYF TGTGCCAGCAGCCGTTTTGGCTCAACCTACGAGCAGTACTTC - 14 - TRBJ2-7 TRBV7-2
CSAPRGWVSNEQFF TGCAGTGCCCCCCGCGGCTGGGTTTCCAATGAGCAGTTCTTC - 14 - TRBJ2-1 TRBV20-1
CASSFRGRRVNTEAFF TGTGCCAGCAGTTTCAGGGGGCGCAGGGTGAACACTGAAGCTTTCTTT - 16 TRBD1 TRBJ1-1 TRBV28
CSVPGIRFDEQYF TGCAGTGTCCCCGGTATTCGTTTCGACGAGCAGTACTTC few 13 - TRBJ2-7 TRBV20-1
CASSWTPGTEAFF TGTGCCAGCAGTTGGACCCCCGGCACTGAAGCTTTCTTT - 13 - TRBJ1-1 TRBV6-2/TRBV6-3